This T cell receptor (beta chain) derives from a study of cytomegalovirus exposure and HLA in healthy donors. This clone was found a few times. The PCR made use of 60 Vbeta and 13 Jbeta primers. Some clones are missing from TCRdb's copy, which holds only in-frame ones; the method was immunoSEQ multiplex PCR. The sample includes roughly 170,000 clones, approximately 82% seen only once; the top ten take more than 0.95%. V gave up 1 base and J gave up 5 bases; unmatched junction bases: 18. The length of the CDR3 is 19 residues. From germline, CDR1 is MGHRA and CDR2 YSYEKL. The V call is TRBV4-1, the J call TRBJ1-2, with 8 bases matching TRBD1. Sequencing input: PBMCs. This receptor was identified in a girl under 10 years old in good health and CMV-seropositive. DNA for the CDR3: TGCGCCAGCAGCCAAGGTCCAGGGTTCCAGGGGGCCGGTGGGTATGGCTACACCTTC. Translation gives CASSQGPGFQGAGGYGYTF.